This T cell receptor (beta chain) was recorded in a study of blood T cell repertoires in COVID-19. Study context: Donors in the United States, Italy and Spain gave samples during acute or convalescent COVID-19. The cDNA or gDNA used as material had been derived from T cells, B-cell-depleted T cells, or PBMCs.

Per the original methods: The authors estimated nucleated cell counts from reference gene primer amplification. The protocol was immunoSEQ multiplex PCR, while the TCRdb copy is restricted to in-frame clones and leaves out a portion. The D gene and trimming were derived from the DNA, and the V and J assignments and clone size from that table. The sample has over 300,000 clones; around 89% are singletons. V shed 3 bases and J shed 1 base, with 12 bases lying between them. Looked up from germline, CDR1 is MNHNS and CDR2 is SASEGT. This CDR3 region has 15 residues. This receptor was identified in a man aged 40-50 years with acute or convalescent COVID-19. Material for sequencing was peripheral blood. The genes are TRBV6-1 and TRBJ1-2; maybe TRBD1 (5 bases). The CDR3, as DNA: TGTGCCAGCAGTGAGTCAGGGTTGAGTAACTATGGCTACACCTTC. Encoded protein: CASSESGLSNYGYTF.